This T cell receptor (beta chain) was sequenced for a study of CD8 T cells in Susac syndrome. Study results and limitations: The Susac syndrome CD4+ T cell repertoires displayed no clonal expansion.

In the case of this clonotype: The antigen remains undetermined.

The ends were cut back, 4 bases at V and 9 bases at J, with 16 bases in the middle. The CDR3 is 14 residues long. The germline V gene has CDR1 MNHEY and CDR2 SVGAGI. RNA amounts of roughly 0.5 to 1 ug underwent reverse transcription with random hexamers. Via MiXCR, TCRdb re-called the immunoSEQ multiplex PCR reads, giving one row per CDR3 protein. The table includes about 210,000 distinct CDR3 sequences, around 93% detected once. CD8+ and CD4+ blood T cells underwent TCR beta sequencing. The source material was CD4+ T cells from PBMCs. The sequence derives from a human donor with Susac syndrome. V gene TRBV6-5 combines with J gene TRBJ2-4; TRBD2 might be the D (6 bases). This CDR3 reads CASSSQGGVTIQYF. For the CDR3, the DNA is TGTGCCAGCAGTTCCCAAGGAGGGGTCACCATTCAGTACTTC.